This is a list of T cell receptor beta chains from one sample in a study of blood T cell repertoires in COVID-19. Repertoires were generated with immunoSEQ multiplex PCR, while TCRdb's copy carries only in-frame clones and drops some. Of 250,000 to 400,000 clones listed, approximately 88% are singletons. The sequencing input was peripheral blood. These receptors were taken from a woman in her 30s with COVID-19, enrolled during active disease. Each CDR3 is given with its conserved first and last residue. The D gene is left open where the match is weak. Clone size, where shown, is once, few, many, or a class for clones that have expanded.

j_gene: TRBJ2-3; abundance: -; v_gene: TRBV7-3; d_gene: -; CDR3aa: CASSSGRAGGQPLIPSTDTQYF; CDR3nt: TGTGCCAGCAGCTCCGGTCGGGCAGGGGGGCAACCACTAATCCCTAGCACAGATACGCAGTATTTT
j_gene: TRBJ1-5; abundance: -; v_gene: TRBV5-8; d_gene: TRBD1; CDR3aa: CASSLGTANQPQHF; CDR3nt: TGTGCCAGCAGCCTGGGGACAGCTAATCAGCCCCAGCATTTT
j_gene: TRBJ2-5; abundance: -; v_gene: TRBV5-6; d_gene: -; CDR3aa: CASSLESRAGGTQYF; CDR3nt: TGTGCCAGCAGCTTGGAGAGCAGGGCTGGTGGGACCCAGTACTTC
j_gene: TRBJ2-1; abundance: -; v_gene: TRBV27; d_gene: TRBD1; CDR3aa: CASSLGTGSSEQFF; CDR3nt: TGTGCCAGCAGTTTAGGGACAGGGTCGAGTGAGCAGTTCTTC
j_gene: TRBJ2-2; abundance: -; v_gene: TRBV28; d_gene: -; CDR3aa: CASSFSGPRGGVTGELFF; CDR3nt: TGTGCCAGCAGTTTTTCAGGGCCAAGAGGGGGGGTCACCGGGGAGCTGTTTTTT
j_gene: TRBJ1-6; abundance: -; v_gene: TRBV19; d_gene: -; CDR3aa: CASSPRNSPLHF; CDR3nt: TGTGCCAGTAGCCCCCGTAATTCACCCCTCCACTTT
j_gene: TRBJ2-1; abundance: -; v_gene: TRBV19; d_gene: TRBD2; CDR3aa: CASTVFSGGAGEQFF; CDR3nt: TGTGCCAGTACAGTTTTTAGCGGGGGGGCAGGTGAGCAGTTCTTC
j_gene: TRBJ2-3; abundance: -; v_gene: TRBV6-5; d_gene: TRBD2; CDR3aa: CASSLLAGGADTQYF; CDR3nt: TGTGCCAGCAGTTTGCTAGCGGGGGGAGCAGATACGCAGTATTTT
j_gene: TRBJ2-2; abundance: -; v_gene: TRBV7-9; d_gene: -; CDR3aa: CASSLLGGNTGELFF; CDR3nt: TGTGCCAGCAGCTTGCTCGGGGGGAACACCGGGGAGCTGTTTTTT
j_gene: TRBJ1-1; abundance: once; v_gene: TRBV6-5; d_gene: TRBD1; CDR3aa: CASSSFGGQDRTEAFF; CDR3nt: TGTGCCAGCAGTTCCTTCGGGGGACAGGATCGGACTGAAGCTTTCTTT
j_gene: TRBJ1-4; abundance: once; v_gene: TRBV4-3; d_gene: TRBD1; CDR3aa: CASSQQPGTGSEKLFF; CDR3nt: TGCGCCAGCAGCCAGCAACCCGGGACAGGGAGTGAAAAACTGTTTTTT
j_gene: TRBJ1-5; abundance: -; v_gene: TRBV28; d_gene: -; CDR3aa: CASRRGKGNQPQHF; CDR3nt: TGTGCCAGCAGGCGGGGTAAGGGCAATCAGCCCCAGCATTTT
j_gene: TRBJ1-3; abundance: -; v_gene: TRBV7-8; d_gene: -; CDR3aa: CASSPLASGNTIYF; CDR3nt: TGTGCCAGCAGCCCCCTGGCCTCGGGAAACACCATATATTTT
j_gene: TRBJ1-2; abundance: -; v_gene: TRBV18; d_gene: -; CDR3aa: CASSPGGDGYTF; CDR3nt: TGTGCCAGCTCACCAGGGGGCGATGGCTACACCTTC
j_gene: TRBJ2-2; abundance: -; v_gene: TRBV7-9; d_gene: TRBD1; CDR3aa: CASSPRTGHTNTGELFF; CDR3nt: TGTGCCAGCAGCCCCCGGACAGGTCATACGAACACCGGGGAGCTGTTTTTT
j_gene: TRBJ1-1; abundance: once; v_gene: TRBV3-1/TRBV3-2; d_gene: -; CDR3aa: CASSQGGGGWNTEAFF; CDR3nt: TGTGCCAGCAGCCAAGGGGGGGGAGGATGGAACACTGAAGCTTTCTTT
j_gene: TRBJ1-2; abundance: -; v_gene: TRBV5-1; d_gene: -; CDR3aa: CASTITGNYGYTF; CDR3nt: TGCGCCAGCACCATAACAGGGAACTATGGCTACACCTTC
j_gene: TRBJ1-2; abundance: -; v_gene: TRBV11-3; d_gene: TRBD1; CDR3aa: CASSLGFGTGGRGYTF; CDR3nt: TGTGCCAGCAGCCTCGGGTTCGGGACAGGGGGCAGAGGCTACACCTTC
j_gene: TRBJ1-1; abundance: -; v_gene: TRBV13; d_gene: TRBD1; CDR3aa: CASKAGGTGTEAFF; CDR3nt: TGTGCCAGCAAGGCAGGGGGGACAGGCACTGAAGCTTTCTTT
j_gene: TRBJ2-7; abundance: few; v_gene: TRBV7-9; d_gene: TRBD1; CDR3aa: CASSSGQAGSYEQYF; CDR3nt: TGTGCCAGCAGCTCCGGACAGGCGGGCTCCTACGAGCAGTACTTC
j_gene: TRBJ2-7; abundance: -; v_gene: TRBV6-5; d_gene: -; CDR3aa: CASRTGDDEQYF; CDR3nt: TGTGCCAGCAGGACAGGAGACGACGAGCAGTACTTC
j_gene: TRBJ1-1; abundance: -; v_gene: TRBV9; d_gene: -; CDR3aa: CASSVGLRNTEAFF; CDR3nt: TGTGCCAGCAGCGTTGGACTGCGGAACACTGAAGCTTTCTTT
j_gene: TRBJ1-1; abundance: -; v_gene: TRBV7-2; d_gene: -; CDR3aa: CASSANPQGGHTEAFF; CDR3nt: TGTGCCAGCAGCGCAAACCCGCAGGGAGGTCACACTGAAGCTTTCTTT
j_gene: TRBJ1-2; abundance: -; v_gene: TRBV12-5; d_gene: TRBD1; CDR3aa: CASGSDRGRDYGYTF; CDR3nt: TGTGCTAGTGGCTCCGACAGGGGACGCGACTATGGCTACACCTTC
j_gene: TRBJ1-5; abundance: -; v_gene: TRBV28; d_gene: -; CDR3aa: CASSPPLGPQHF; CDR3nt: TGTGCCAGCAGTCCCCCACTAGGGCCCCAGCATTTT
j_gene: TRBJ2-1; abundance: -; v_gene: TRBV5-1; d_gene: -; CDR3aa: CASSQIRNEQFF; CDR3nt: TGCGCCAGCAGCCAAATACGGAATGAGCAGTTCTTC
j_gene: TRBJ2-3; abundance: -; v_gene: TRBV14; d_gene: -; CDR3aa: CASSLLDGGAFTDTQYF; CDR3nt: TGTGCCAGCAGCCTTCTCGACGGCGGGGCCTTCACAGATACGCAGTATTTT
j_gene: TRBJ2-3; abundance: -; v_gene: TRBV11-3; d_gene: TRBD2; CDR3aa: CASSLRRGGTDTQYF; CDR3nt: TGTGCCAGCAGCTTACGGCGGGGGGGGACAGATACGCAGTATTTT
j_gene: TRBJ1-6; abundance: once; v_gene: TRBV6-6; d_gene: -; CDR3aa: CASSYSISYNSPLHF; CDR3nt: TGTGCCAGCAGTTACAGCATCTCCTATAATTCACCCCTCCACTTT
j_gene: TRBJ1-4; abundance: -; v_gene: TRBV3-1/TRBV3-2; d_gene: TRBD1; CDR3aa: CASSPIQQGANEKLFF; CDR3nt: TGTGCCAGCAGCCCAATTCAACAGGGGGCTAATGAAAAACTGTTTTTT
j_gene: TRBJ1-4; abundance: -; v_gene: TRBV15; d_gene: TRBD1; CDR3aa: CATSSLGDRVNGANEKLFF; CDR3nt: TGTGCCACCAGCAGCCTTGGGGACAGGGTAAATGGAGCTAATGAAAAACTGTTTTTT
j_gene: TRBJ1-1; abundance: -; v_gene: TRBV18; d_gene: -; CDR3aa: CASSPSQAMNTEAFF; CDR3nt: TGTGCCAGCTCACCAAGTCAGGCAATGAACACTGAAGCTTTCTTT
j_gene: TRBJ1-4; abundance: -; v_gene: TRBV6-5; d_gene: -; CDR3aa: CAVEDTINEKLFF; CDR3nt: TGTGCCGTCGAGGACACAATTAATGAAAAACTGTTTTTT
j_gene: TRBJ2-5; abundance: -; v_gene: TRBV6-5; d_gene: -; CDR3aa: CASSRGTPQETQYF; CDR3nt: TGTGCCAGCAGTCGCGGGACCCCCCAAGAGACCCAGTACTTC
j_gene: TRBJ2-1; abundance: -; v_gene: TRBV29-1; d_gene: -; CDR3aa: CSGHRVDEQFF; CDR3nt: TGCAGCGGGCACAGGGTCGATGAGCAGTTCTTC
j_gene: TRBJ1-1; abundance: -; v_gene: TRBV11-2; d_gene: -; CDR3aa: CASSASRNTEAFF; CDR3nt: TGTGCCAGCAGCGCGTCAAGGAACACTGAAGCTTTCTTT
j_gene: TRBJ2-3; abundance: once; v_gene: TRBV10-3; d_gene: TRBD2; CDR3aa: CAISEGTSLTTDTQYF; CDR3nt: TGTGCCATCAGTGAAGGGACTAGTCTAACGACAGATACGCAGTATTTT
j_gene: TRBJ1-2; abundance: -; v_gene: TRBV6-4; d_gene: -; CDR3aa: CASSADNSNYGYTF; CDR3nt: TGTGCCAGCAGTGCCGACAACTCTAACTATGGCTACACCTTC
j_gene: TRBJ2-5; abundance: -; v_gene: TRBV5-1; d_gene: TRBD2; CDR3aa: CASSPRLAGGRIRQETQYF; CDR3nt: TGCGCCAGCAGCCCGCGACTAGCGGGGGGCCGAATAAGACAAGAGACCCAGTACTTC
j_gene: TRBJ2-2; abundance: few; v_gene: TRBV2; d_gene: TRBD2; CDR3aa: CASRETSELTGELFF; CDR3nt: TGTGCCAGCAGAGAGACTAGCGAGCTCACCGGGGAGCTGTTTTTT
j_gene: TRBJ1-1; abundance: -; v_gene: TRBV7-8; d_gene: -; CDR3aa: CASSLIMNTEAFF; CDR3nt: TGTGCCAGCAGCTTAATCATGAACACTGAAGCTTTCTTT
j_gene: TRBJ1-1; abundance: few; v_gene: TRBV27; d_gene: TRBD1; CDR3aa: CASSVTGGEGEAFF; CDR3nt: TGTGCCAGCAGTGTTACAGGGGGCGAGGGTGAAGCTTTCTTT
j_gene: TRBJ2-7; abundance: -; v_gene: TRBV3-1/TRBV3-2; d_gene: -; CDR3aa: CASSHGEQYF; CDR3nt: TGTGCCAGCAGCCACGGGGAGCAGTACTTC
j_gene: TRBJ1-2; abundance: -; v_gene: TRBV2; d_gene: TRBD1; CDR3aa: CASSEAGTARGYTF; CDR3nt: TGTGCCAGCAGTGAAGCCGGGACAGCTAGAGGCTACACCTTC
j_gene: TRBJ1-5; abundance: -; v_gene: TRBV19; d_gene: -; CDR3aa: CASSSEWGPVNQPQHF; CDR3nt: TGTGCCAGTAGTTCGGAGTGGGGGCCGGTCAATCAGCCCCAGCATTTT
j_gene: TRBJ1-4; abundance: -; v_gene: TRBV11-2; d_gene: TRBD1; CDR3aa: CASSLTTGGDEKLFF; CDR3nt: TGTGCCAGCAGTCTCACTACAGGGGGCGATGAAAAACTGTTTTTT
j_gene: TRBJ1-2; abundance: -; v_gene: TRBV27; d_gene: -; CDR3aa: CASRSTFLGYTF; CDR3nt: TGTGCCAGCAGGTCCACATTCCTTGGCTACACCTTC
j_gene: TRBJ2-5; abundance: -; v_gene: TRBV2; d_gene: TRBD1; CDR3aa: CASSEAGTGEETQYF; CDR3nt: TGTGCCAGCAGTGAAGCGGGGACAGGGGAAGAGACCCAGTACTTC
j_gene: TRBJ1-1; abundance: -; v_gene: TRBV18; d_gene: -; CDR3aa: CASSPSEEVAEAFF; CDR3nt: TGTGCCAGCTCACCGTCGGAGGAGGTCGCTGAAGCTTTCTTT
j_gene: TRBJ1-2; abundance: once; v_gene: TRBV6-4; d_gene: TRBD1; CDR3aa: CASRKDRESYGYTF; CDR3nt: TGTGCCAGCAGAAAGGACAGGGAGAGCTATGGCTACACCTTC
j_gene: TRBJ2-7; abundance: few; v_gene: TRBV2; d_gene: TRBD2; CDR3aa: CASSPGLAGTYEQYF; CDR3nt: TGTGCCAGCAGCCCGGGACTAGCGGGGACCTACGAGCAGTACTTC
j_gene: TRBJ2-5; abundance: -; v_gene: TRBV12-3/TRBV12-4; d_gene: -; CDR3aa: CASSPTGETQYF; CDR3nt: TGTGCCAGCAGCCCTACAGGGGAGACCCAGTACTTC
j_gene: TRBJ2-7; abundance: -; v_gene: TRBV11-2; d_gene: TRBD1; CDR3aa: CASSATTGAGNEQYF; CDR3nt: TGTGCCAGCAGCGCCACGACAGGGGCGGGGAACGAGCAGTACTTC
j_gene: TRBJ2-1; abundance: -; v_gene: TRBV9; d_gene: TRBD2; CDR3aa: CASSVGAGEGSGANEQFF; CDR3nt: TGTGCCAGCAGCGTAGGTGCGGGTGAAGGTAGCGGGGCAAATGAGCAGTTCTTC
j_gene: TRBJ2-1; abundance: -; v_gene: TRBV5-6; d_gene: -; CDR3aa: CASSRNRDHNEQFF; CDR3nt: TGTGCCAGCAGCCGGAACAGGGACCACAATGAGCAGTTCTTC